This T cell receptor beta chain was recorded in a study of CD8 T cells in ankylosing spondylitis. General study results and limits: What appeared characteristic of ankylosing spondylitis blood was a TCR beta motif of 7 or 8 highly homologous variants. Reactive arthritis synovial fluid and blood were previously reported to contain some motif variants. Disease-linked clones were reportedly significantly enriched in matched ankylosing spondylitis synovial fluid.

Libraries of TCR beta came from quantitative 5'-RACE with molecular barcodes. Each CDR3 protein gets one entry after TCRdb re-called the 5' RACE reads with MiXCR. The sample shows more than 500,000 distinct CDR3 sequences, 5.3% of them seen only once. Looked up from germline, CDR1 is LGHNA and CDR2 is YSLEER. The CDR3 runs 16 residues. With V trimmed by 1 base and J by 3 bases, 5 bases remained unmatched. There are many counts of this clonotype. Its antigen is as yet unknown. The sequencing input was blood, either unsorted or a sorted T cell fraction (not recorded which). This sequence originates from a male donor with ankylosing spondylitis. This rearrangement joins TRBV4-3 to TRBJ2-7; TRBD1 matches at 11 bases. CDR3 nucleotide sequence: TGCGCCAGCAGCCAAGGGACAGGGGGCCCAGTCTACGAGCAGTACTTC. As protein: CASSQGTGGPVYEQYF.